The 24 T cell receptor beta chains in this list originate from one sample, sequenced in a study of control samples from healthy donors and cancer patients. The table came from immunoSEQ multiplex PCR; TCRdb's copy has only in-frame clones and leaves some out. The sample holds about 140,000 clones, under 95% seen once. Specimen: blood. The receptors were gathered from a man younger than 35 in good health.

This rearrangement joins TRBV4-3 to TRBJ2-5, with 10 bases lining up with TRBD2. This CDR3 spans 16 amino acids. Germline CDR1 and CDR2: LGHNA and YSLEER. The V segment lost 0 bases and the J segment 5 bases; nucleotides outside the gene matches: 6. The DNA for the CDR3 is TGCGCCAGCAGCCAAGATAGCGGGGGGCCCAGGGAGACCCAGTACTTC. Translated, it gives CASSQDSGGPRETQYF.

A word on this clone: This sample also contains other DNA sequences that code for the same CDR3. CDR3 amino acids: CASSLGSNQPQHF. The CDR3 DNA reads as TGCGCCAGCAGCTTGGGTAGCAATCAGCCCCAGCATTTT. The V gene is TRBV5-1, the J gene TRBJ1-5; the D is unclear. There are 13 residues in the CDR3. Per germline, CDR1 SGHRS and CDR2 YFSETQ. V lost 0 bases and J lost 0, with 1 base in between.

This chain connects TRBV4-3 to TRBJ1-2, with TRBD1 as a possible D gene (5 bases). Trimming left V 0 bases short and J 4 bases short, with 9 bases between. CDR1 LGHNA and CDR2 YSLEER come from the germline V gene. CDR3 size: 14 residues. CDR3 sequence reads: CASSQDRGGYGYTF. CDR3 DNA sequence: TGCGCCAGCAGCCAAGATCGCGGGGGCTATGGCTACACCTTC.

The V gene is TRBV24-1, the J gene TRBJ2-2; D unresolved. V was cut by 1 base and J by 5 bases, with 7 bases left in between. The CDR3 consists of 14 residues. Germline V lookup: CDR1 KGHDR, CDR2 SFDVKD. For the CDR3, the DNA is TGTGCCACCAGTGATTTTCTAGATACCGGGGAGCTGTTTTTT. As protein: CATSDFLDTGELFF.

The chain carries TRBV5-1 and TRBJ2-5; D unresolved. Trimming cost V 0 bases and J 5 bases, with 8 bases left between them. Looked up from germline, CDR1 is SGHRS and CDR2 is YFSETQ. CDR3 length: 13 amino acids. CDR3 DNA: TGCGCCAGCAGCTTGGTTAGTGAGGAGACCCAGTACTTC. Its protein product is CASSLVSEETQYF.

The genes are TRBV9 and TRBJ2-2; 11 bases map to TRBD2. With V trimmed by 3 bases and J by 3 bases, 4 bases remained unmatched. The CDR3 has 16 residues. Germline values: CDR1 SGDLS, CDR2 YYNGEE. CDR3 DNA: TGTGCCAGCAGCGCATGGGGACTAGCGGACACCGGGGAGCTGTTTTTT. Translated: CASSAWGLADTGELFF.

The genes are TRBV3-1 (or the pseudogene TRBV3-2) and TRBJ1-2; D remains unclear. Germline-derived CDR1 and CDR2 are LGHDT and YNNKEL (reference sequence). This CDR3 spans 12 amino acids. V was cut by 4 bases and J by 2 bases, with 5 bases left in between. In DNA, the CDR3 is TGTGCCAGCAGCCGGGGAAACTATGGCTACACCTTC. This codes for CASSRGNYGYTF.

This clone is a singleton in its sample. The V gene is TRBV3-1 (or the pseudogene TRBV3-2), the J gene TRBJ1-1; 7 nucleotides line up with TRBD1. Germline lookup yields CDR1 LGHDT and CDR2 YNNKEL (reference sequence). Trimming at V came to 4 bases and at J to 1 base, leaving 6 bases not matched to a gene. The CDR3 length is 15 residues. The CDR3 DNA is TGTGCCAGCAGCCTATCGGACAGGCGGAACACTGAAGCTTTCTTT. This translates into CASSLSDRRNTEAFF.

In its sample, this clone was seen a few times. Other DNA sequences from this sample encode an identical CDR3 as well. The chain joins TRBV29-1 to TRBJ2-3, with 8 bases fitting TRBD2. CDR3 size: 14 residues. The germline gives CDR1 SQVTM, CDR2 ANQGSEA. With V trimmed by 3 bases and J by 2 bases, 4 bases remained unmatched. CDR3 sequence reads: CSVDPGLATDTQYF. Here the CDR3 DNA reads TGCAGCGTTGACCCTGGACTAGCCACAGATACGCAGTATTTT.

The chain carries TRBV7-9 and TRBJ2-5; D is unclear. V was pared by 4 bases and J by 1 base, with 10 bases between. Per germline, CDR1 SEHNR and CDR2 FQNEAQ (reference sequence). The CDR3 length is 14 residues. The CDR3 is CASSSSASQETQYF. The CDR3 DNA reads TGTGCCAGCAGCTCCTCGGCCTCCCAAGAGACCCAGTACTTC. The whole variable domain, filled in from reference TRBV7-9 and TRBJ2-5, reads DTGVSQNPRHKITKRGQNVTFRCDPISEHNRLYWYRQTLGQGPEFLTYFQNEAQLEKSRLLSDRFSAERPKGSFSTLEIQRTEQGDSAMYLCASSSSASQETQYFGPGTRLLVL.

The chain employs TRBV29-1 and TRBJ2-2; 8 nucleotides agree with TRBD2. The V segment lost 0 bases and the J segment 6 bases; nucleotides outside the gene matches: 9. In germline, CDR1 is SQVTM, CDR2 ANQGSEA. The CDR3 has 16 residues. As DNA, the CDR3 is TGCAGCGTTGAAGAGGGAGAAGCGGGGGCCGCCGGGGAGCTGTTTTTT. Translated: CSVEEGEAGAAGELFF.

The rearrangement uses TRBV30 and TRBJ2-3, with 10 bases aligning to TRBD2. CDR1 GTSNPN and CDR2 SVGIG come from the germline V gene (reference sequence). The CDR3 sequence is 14 residues long. The trim removed 4 bases at V and 2 bases at J, leaving 3 bases unmatched. This CDR3 reads CAWTSGSHTDTQYF. The CDR3 coding sequence is TGTGCCTGGACTAGCGGGAGTCACACAGATACGCAGTATTTT.

The rearrangement uses TRBV9 and TRBJ2-1; TRBD2 aligns across 9 bases. V lost 0 bases and J lost 0; bases outside the gene matches: 1. This CDR3 is built from 16 residues. Germline V CDR1 and CDR2: SGDLS, YYNGEE. The CDR3 DNA reads TGTGCCAGCAGCGTAGTTAGCGGGAGCTCCTACAATGAGCAGTTCTTC. Amino acid sequence: CASSVVSGSSYNEQFF.

The chain joins TRBV18 to TRBJ1-1; D is unresolved. The CDR3 runs 15 residues. V was shortened by 0 bases and J by 3 bases, with 11 bases between the two germline ends. Germline V lookup: CDR1 KGHSH, CDR2 LQKENI. The DNA of the CDR3 is TGTGCCAGCTCACCACCCGCTGGGGTCGACACTGAAGCTTTCTTT. Encoded protein: CASSPPAGVDTEAFF.

The rearrangement uses TRBV5-4 and TRBJ1-1; D call uncertain. Trimming cost V 2 bases and J 3 bases, with 5 bases left between them. The germline V gene has CDR1 SGHNT and CDR2 YYREEE (reference sequence). The CDR3 sequence is 12 residues long. CDR3 in amino acids: CASSFADTEAFF. In DNA form, the CDR3 reads TGTGCCAGCAGCTTCGCGGACACTGAAGCTTTCTTT.

DNA for the CDR3: TGTGCCAGCAGCTTAGGTGGGGATACGCAGTATTTT. Translation gives CASSLGGDTQYF. The V gene is TRBV13, the J gene TRBJ2-3; D remains ambiguous. V lost 0 bases, J lost 6 bases, and 4 bases lay in between. Germline V CDR1 and CDR2: PRHDT, FYEKMQ (reference sequence). The CDR3 runs to 12 residues.

This rearrangement joins TRBV10-3 to TRBJ2-3, with 7 bases identical to TRBD1. The V gene end was trimmed by 0 bases and the J gene end by 3 bases; junction bases not matched to a gene: 6. This CDR3 is 16 amino acids long. Per the germline V gene, CDR1 is ENHRY and CDR2 is SYGVKD. The DNA of the CDR3 is TGTGCCATCAGTGAGTCGGAGGCCAGGGGGACAGATACGCAGTATTTT. This translates into CAISESEARGTDTQYF.

CDR3 nucleotide sequence: TGTGCCAGCGGACAGGTGAACCTAGGGACCCAGTACTTC. It codes for CASGQVNLGTQYF. The chain combines TRBV11-2 with TRBJ2-5; 7 nucleotides line up with TRBD1. V trimming: 8 bases; J trimming: 7 bases; junction bases outside the gene matches: 10. CDR3 length: 13 residues. Germline values: CDR1 SGHAT, CDR2 FQNNGV.

This clone was seen only once. The gene calls are TRBV7-2 and TRBJ2-2; 9 bases are shared with TRBD2. V lost 5 bases, J lost 5 bases, and 9 bases stayed unmatched. CDR3 size: 16 residues. CDR1 is SGHTA and CDR2 is FQGNSA in the germline V gene. CDR3 nucleotide sequence: TGTGCCAGCAGCGTCCGCGGGGGGGATCTTACCGGGGAGCTGTTTTTT. Its protein is CASSVRGGDLTGELFF.

The CDR3 loop reads CASSLISTLATDTQYF. In nucleotides, the CDR3 is TGTGCCAGCAGCCTTATCTCTACGCTAGCCACAGATACGCAGTATTTT. The rearrangement links TRBV27 to TRBJ2-3; D may be TRBD2 (5 bases). Germline lookup yields CDR1 MNHEY and CDR2 SMNVEV (reference sequence). The CDR3 spans 16 residues. V dropped 6 bases and J dropped 2 bases, with 18 bases sitting between them.

CDR3 sequence reads: CASSPGLEVGETQYF. The CDR3 bases are TGTGCCAGCAGTCCGGGACTAGAGGTTGGAGAGACCCAGTACTTC. The rearrangement uses TRBV7-7 and TRBJ2-5; 8 bases align to TRBD2. V lost 6 bases and J lost 4; bases outside the gene matches: 10. Germline values: CDR1 SSHAT, CDR2 FNYEAQ (reference sequence). This CDR3 has 15 residues.

The CDR3 nucleotides are TGCGCCAGCAGCTTGGGGTCAGGGGAGGGTGAAAAACTGTTTTTT. This translates into CASSLGSGEGEKLFF. The gene calls are TRBV5-1 and TRBJ1-4, with D possibly matching TRBD1 (6 bases). Germline V CDR1 and CDR2: SGHRS, YFSETQ. The ends were cut back, 0 bases at V and 7 bases at J, with 13 bases in the middle. This CDR3 spans 15 amino acids.

The CDR3 DNA follows: TGTGCCAGCAGTCCTCTAACCGGGACGGTCTCTGGAAACACCATATATTTT. The encoded protein is CASSPLTGTVSGNTIYF. The rearrangement links TRBV6-6 to TRBJ1-3; maybe TRBD1 (5 bases). The V end lost 5 bases, the J end lost 0 bases, and 17 bases lay between the germline ends. The CDR3 length is 17 residues. Germline V CDR1 and CDR2: MNHNY, SVGAGI (reference sequence).

V gene TRBV6-5 combines with J gene TRBJ2-7, with D unclear. The germline V gene encodes CDR1 MNHEY and CDR2 SVGAGI. Trimming took off 6 bases at V and 2 bases at J, with 5 bases between the two ends. The CDR3 spans 11 residues. This chain's CDR3 is CASRAPYEQYF. In nucleotides, the CDR3 is TGTGCCAGCAGGGCGCCCTACGAGCAGTACTTC.